This T cell receptor beta chain was sequenced during a study of a mutant IDH1 vaccine in newly diagnosed glioma. The overall study: Across weeks 1, 3, 5, 7, 11, 15, 19 and 23, patients received a vaccination each time, eight in all.

Time point here: week 23, last vaccination. Each vaccine dose was 300 ug of mutant IDH1 20-mer peptide, with topical imiquimod. Repertoires were generated with immunoSEQ multiplex PCR, while TCRdb's copy carries only in-frame clones and drops some. The sample yields about 40,000 clones, roughly 80% seen once. Per germline, CDR1 SQVTM and CDR2 ANQGSEA. The CDR3 is made up of 12 amino acids. V lost 5 bases and J lost 0, with 2 bases in between. With respect to this clone: What it binds is unknown.

The receptor was isolated from a man in his fifties or sixties with glioma. The V and J genes are TRBV29-1 and TRBJ2-6; D gene ambiguous. The sequencing here drew on PBMCs, taken from a glioma patient whose treatment included an IDH1 peptide vaccine. The CDR3 DNA follows: TGCAGCGTTCTCTCTGGGGCCAACGTCCTGACTTTC. Amino acid sequence: CSVLSGANVLTF.